A single sample is the source of the 7 T cell receptor beta chains below, sequenced in a study of T cells after yellow fever vaccination (dated by TCRdb to the late 2010s). The treatment or condition label on this specimen signifies: live attenuated yellow fever vaccine strain. The library was prepared using 5' RACE. The sequencing machine was an Illumina NovaSeq 6000. TCRdb itself trimmed the public reads at Q25 with fastp, ran MiXCR and retained productive beta chains. A single entry per CDR3 protein holds the most common genes and DNA from its merged rows. The sample table holds a few hundred thousand distinct CDR3 sequences, of which under 5% were seen once. Clones ranked in the top ten supply 20% to 30% of the sample. The material was PBMCs, obtained 5 days after the yellow fever booster vaccination. These receptors all come from a young man who received the YFV17D yellow fever vaccine.

This clonotype was recorded a few times. The CDR3 region is CASKEQNYGYTF. CDR3 DNA: TGTGCCAGCAAAGAGCAAAACTATGGCTACACCTTC. The V call is TRBV6-5, the J call TRBJ1-2, with D unclear. This CDR3 has 12 amino acids. Trimming stripped 7 bases from V and 2 bases from J, with 8 bases between. Per germline, CDR1 MNHEY and CDR2 SVGAGI.

This clonotype showed up many times. The chain combines TRBV5-1 with TRBJ2-5; TRBD2 matches 7 bases. Germline CDR1 and CDR2: SGHRS and YFSETQ. With V trimmed by 3 bases and J by 2 bases, 10 bases remained unmatched. The CDR3 is made up of 16 amino acids. CDR3 DNA: TGCGCCAGCAGCTGGGGTAACGGCGGGGGACAAGAGACCCAGTACTTC. Its protein product is CASSWGNGGGQETQYF.

This clonotype was picked up many times. This rearrangement joins TRBV12-3 or TRBV12-4 to TRBJ2-7; 7 positions match TRBD1. The trim removed 1 base at V and 3 bases at J, leaving 6 bases unmatched. The CDR3 spans 15 residues. CDR3 in amino acids: CASSLDTGQNYEQYF. For the CDR3, the DNA is TGTGCCAGCAGTTTAGACACGGGACAGAACTACGAGCAGTACTTC.

This chain uses TRBV20-1 with TRBJ2-5; tentatively, D is TRBD1 (6 bases). The CDR3 is made up of 14 amino acids. Trimming removed 1 base from V and 5 bases from J, with 14 bases in between. CDR1 is DFQATT, CDR2 SNEGSKA, per germline (reference sequence). DNA for the CDR3: TGCAGTGCTAGAGCGGGCAGGGGAACGGAGACCCAGTACTTC. Protein sequence: CSARAGRGTETQYF.

Only a few counts were recorded for this clonotype. The chain uses TRBV20-1 and TRBJ2-1; D could derive from TRBD1 or TRBD2 (5 bases each). Trimming left V 0 bases short and J 6 bases short, with 12 bases between. CDR3 size: 14 residues. CDR1 and CDR2 from the germline V gene are DFQATT and SNEGSKA (reference sequence). DNA of the CDR3: TGCAGTGCTAGAGATAGGGACCCCTTCAATGAGCAGTTCTTC. It codes for CSARDRDPFNEQFF.

This clonotype was detected only a few times. The chain recombines TRBV29-1 with TRBJ2-3; no firm D call. Germline V gene sequence: CDR1 SQVTM, CDR2 ANQGSEA. V lost 6 bases and J lost 0, with 7 bases in between. CDR3 length: 12 amino acids. The CDR3 loop reads CSVPWSTDTQYF. CDR3 coding DNA: TGCAGCGTGCCCTGGAGCACAGATACGCAGTATTTT.

This clonotype was recorded at least ten times. The chain couples TRBV12-3 or TRBV12-4 to TRBJ2-2; D tentatively fits TRBD1 or TRBD2 (6 bases each). Trimming removed 1 base from V and 3 bases from J, with 12 bases in between. The CDR3 length is 16 residues. This chain's CDR3 is CASSLGGGLYTGELFF. As DNA, the CDR3 is TGTGCCAGCAGTTTAGGTGGGGGGCTCTACACCGGGGAGCTGTTTTTT.